Following are 18 T cell receptor beta chains from one sample sequenced in a study of tumor-infiltrating lymphocytes in primary liver carcinoma (dated by TCRdb to about 2017). RNA from unsorted whole blood was extracted with TRIzol reagent, and germline DNA was obtained with the DNeasy Blood & Tissue kit. TCRdb names Illumina HiSeq 2500 as the instrument used. Starting from approximately 0.5 ug total RNA, TCRbeta-specific cDNA was produced by reverse transcription with a constant-region primer and ProtoScript II reverse transcriptase. TCRbeta libraries were built with three nested multiplex PCR rounds, a slightly modified ARM-PCR procedure. Each of the first two PCR rounds ran for around 9 cycles and used multiplex TRBV1-TRBV30 forward primers together with a Cbeta reverse primer. TCRdb passed the public sequencing reads through fastp at Q25 and MiXCR, retaining productive beta sequences. All rows with the same CDR3 protein become a single entry with the most common DNA and genes. In all, the sample holds a few hundred thousand distinct CDR3 sequences, and more than 55% of those were seen once. About 17% of the sample is in the top ten clones.

Sequences were obtained from peripheral blood. The receptors come from a woman aged 25 to 39 with primary liver carcinoma and hepatitis B virus infection.

As regards this clonotype: A much more abundant neighbour one base away suggests this may be a read error. V gene TRBV10-3 combines with J gene TRBJ2-7; D is unclear. The CDR3 totals 14 residues. CDR1 is ENHRY and CDR2 is SYGVKD in the germline V gene. The CDR3 DNA reads TGTCCCATCAGTGAGCCGCTACCGGAAACCGAGCAGTACTTC. Residues: CPISEPLPETEQYF.

Turning to this clonotype: The CDR3 ends on some other residue instead of the conserved phenylalanine or tryptophan, so this is likely a read error. The chain is built from TRBV29-1 and TRBJ2-7; D remains ambiguous. Trimming cost V 2 bases and J 4 bases, with 9 bases left between them. Germline loops: CDR1 SQVTM, CDR2 ANQGSEA. The CDR3 length is 12 residues. Written as DNA, the CDR3 is TGCAGCGTTGAATCCCACTCATACGAGCAGTACTTA. It translates to CSVESHSYEQYL.

The chain couples TRBV12-3 or TRBV12-4 to TRBJ1-1, with 9 bases aligning to TRBD1. Trimming cost V 1 base and J 5 bases; bases outside gene matches: 5. The CDR3 is 15 residues long. CDR3 sequence: CASSLVQGAWTEAFF. As DNA, the CDR3 is TGTGCCAGCAGTTTAGTACAGGGGGCCTGGACTGAAGCTTTCTTT.

About this clonotype itself: Compared with germline, one end of the junction differs, possibly owing to a read error. The chain recombines TRBV6-5 with TRBJ2-3; D perhaps matches TRBD1 (5 bases). Germline CDR1 is MNHEY and CDR2 is SVGAGI. This CDR3 is 13 amino acids long. CDR3 DNA sequence: TGTGCCAACAGTTTTAGGGGAACAGATACGCAGTATTTT. Amino acids: CANSFRGTDTQYF.

This chain links TRBV28 with TRBJ2-7; TRBD2 might be the D (5 bases). Trimming shortened V by 2 bases and J by 8 bases, and 37 bases separated the two germline ends. The CDR3 totals 21 residues. Per germline, CDR1 MDHEN and CDR2 SYDVKM. The CDR3 sequence: CASSLPINPRGTRGDNSQQYF. The CDR3 nucleotides are TGTGCCAGCAGTTTACCCATTAACCCACGGGGTACTCGAGGCGATAATTCCCAGCAGTACTTC. The full variable domain, in which reference TRBV28 and TRBJ2-7 provide the parts outside the CDR3, is DVKVTQSSRYLVKRTGEKVFLECVQDMDHENMFWYRQDPGLGLRLIYFSYDVKMKEKGDIPEGYSVSREKKERFSLILESASTNQTSMYLCASSLPINPRGTRGDNSQQYFGPGTRLTVT.

This clonotype came up a few times. The V and J genes are TRBV6-5 and TRBJ2-3, with D possibly TRBD2 on 6 matching bases. Germline V gene sequence: CDR1 MNHEY, CDR2 SVGAGI. V lost 6 bases, J lost 0 bases, and 16 bases lay in between. This CDR3 is 16 amino acids long. The CDR3 loop reads CASSASLASSTDTQYF. CDR3 nucleotide sequence: TGTGCCAGCAGCGCGAGTCTAGCGTCTAGCACAGATACGCAGTATTTT.

The V and J genes are TRBV28 and TRBJ1-2; the match to TRBD1 covers 11 bases. This CDR3 spans 14 amino acids. CDR1 and CDR2 from the germline V gene are MDHEN and SYDVKM. V was clipped by 2 bases and J by 6 bases; unmatched bases: 2. Here the CDR3 reads CASSLGQGAHGYTF. CDR3 DNA: TGTGCCAGCAGTTTAGGACAGGGGGCTCATGGCTACACCTTC.

Regarding this clonotype: One end of the junction varies from germline; a read error may be responsible. V is TRBV4-3 and J is TRBJ2-1; D ambiguous. The CDR3 runs 16 residues. Germline V gene data show CDR1 as LGHNA and CDR2 as YSLEER. The CDR3 DNA reads as TGCGCCAGCAGCCTCGCCTACAAGAACTCCTACTATGAGCAGTTCTTC. Translating gives CASSLAYKNSYYEQFF.

The table lists this clonotype with a count of one. The chain carries TRBV7-9 and TRBJ2-7, with D perhaps TRBD1 (6 bases). V lost 5 bases and J 9 bases, leaving 17 bases between the germline ends. The germline V gene has CDR1 SEHNR and CDR2 FQNEAQ (reference sequence). The CDR3 consists of 13 residues. The CDR3 DNA reads as TGTGCCAGCAGCCCTCGACAGGTTTATTGGCAGTACTTC. As protein: CASSPRQVYWQYF.

This clonotype has only one observation. A clone one base away is much larger, so this may be a read error. The chain employs TRBV5-6 and TRBJ1-1; D remains unclear. V dropped 3 bases and J dropped 0 bases, with 9 bases sitting between them. The V gene's germline CDR1 is SGHDT and CDR2 YYEEEE. This CDR3 is built from 14 residues. CDR3 residues: CASSSFRMNTEAFF. CDR3 sequence (DNA): TGTGCCAGCAGCTCGTTCAGGATGAACACTGAAGCTTTCTTT.

The chain joins TRBV4-1 to TRBJ1-3; D unresolved. CDR3 length equals 16 residues. Per the germline V gene, CDR1 is MGHRA and CDR2 is YSYEKL. Trimming shortened V by 4 bases and J by 2 bases, and 15 bases separated the two germline ends. CDR3 in amino acids: CASSRYAGEPGNTIYF. CDR3 nucleotides: TGCGCCAGCAGCCGCTACGCTGGGGAGCCTGGAAACACCATATATTTT.

Concerning this clonotype: The germline gene is not matched at one end of the junction; a read error may be the cause. The rearrangement joins TRBV6-5 to TRBJ1-4; tentatively, D is TRBD1 (6 bases). Germline loops: CDR1 MNHEY, CDR2 SVGAGI. This CDR3 spans 15 amino acids. CDR3 sequence: CASSYSQGGNEKLFF. The CDR3 DNA is TGTGCCAGCAGTTACTCACAGGGCGGGAACGAAAAACTATTTTTT.

As for this clonotype: A much bigger clone sits one base away, suggesting this may be a read error. The chain joins TRBV4-1 to TRBJ1-5; no clear D gene. From germline, CDR1 is MGHRA and CDR2 YSYEKL. This CDR3 is 14 amino acids long. For the CDR3, the DNA is TGCGCCAGCAGCCCTGGACGGACCAATCAGTCCCAGCATTTT. It translates to CASSPGRTNQSQHF.

As for this clonotype: This may come from a read error, since a much larger clone is one base off. The rearrangement links TRBV29-1 to TRBJ2-1; 10 bases are a match to TRBD2. The V and J ends lost 7 bases and 7 bases, in that order; junction bases with no gene match: 7. The CDR3 is 13 residues long. CDR1 is SQVTM and CDR2 is ANQGSEA in the germline V gene. The CDR3 DNA follows: TGCAGCGCCGACGGACTAGCGGAAAATGAGCAGTTCTTC. Its protein product is CSADGLAENEQFF.

Regarding this clonotype: This may be a read error, as it is one base from a much larger clone. The V and J genes are TRBV12-3 or TRBV12-4 and TRBJ1-5; possible D gene TRBD1, 5 bases. The CDR3 consists of 14 residues. The CDR3 DNA reads as TGTGCCAGCAGTCCTGAACCGGGACCCTACCCCCATCATTTT. Its translation is CASSPEPGPYPHHF.

Points on this clonotype: Given a much more abundant clone one base away, this may be a read error. The chain couples TRBV24-1 to TRBJ2-7; the D gene is possibly TRBD2 (5 bases). Trimming shortened V by 9 bases and J by 3 bases, and 8 bases separated the two germline ends. This CDR3 is 11 amino acids long. Germline-derived CDR1 and CDR2 are KGHDR and SFDVKD. The CDR3 reads CATCAGYEQYF. The CDR3 nucleotides read TGTGCCACCTGTGCGGGCTACGAGCAGTACTTC.

The V call is TRBV7-8, the J call TRBJ2-6; weak D call: TRBD1 (5 bases). The V gene lost 3 bases and the J gene lost 2 bases, with 11 bases spanning the gap. The CDR3 length is 16 residues. Germline V CDR1 and CDR2: SGHVS, FQNEAQ. CDR3 nucleotide sequence: TGTGCCAGCAGCTTCCAGGGTTTGGCTGGGGCCAACGTCCTGACTTTC. Protein sequence: CASSFQGLAGANVLTF.

V and J are TRBV30 and TRBJ2-7, with 7 nucleotides matching TRBD2. V trimming: 4 bases; J trimming: 7 bases; junction bases outside the gene matches: 10. The germline CDR1 and CDR2 sequences are GTSNPN and SVGIG (reference sequence). There are 13 residues in the CDR3. The CDR3 region has the DNA TGTGCCTGGAACCCGGCGGGAGTGGGAGAGCAGTACTTC. Its translation is CAWNPAGVGEQYF.